The entry that follows covers one T cell receptor beta chain sequence. This record belongs to a study of blood T cell repertoires in COVID-19. Study background: Acute and convalescent COVID-19 specimens originated in the United States, Italy and Spain. PBMCs, B-cell-depleted T cells, or T cells were the source of the cDNA or gDNA that made up the material.

Germline trimming cut 7 bases from V and 11 bases from J; bases unmatched to any gene: 16. Germline-derived CDR1 and CDR2 are LNHDA and SQIVND (reference sequence). The length of the CDR3 is 14 residues. Living in roughly 25 US areas, the participants were between roughly 18 and 89 years of age. Produced via immunoSEQ multiplex PCR; TCRdb's table is partial and in-frame only. Found here are roughly 180,000 clones, about 80% of them singletons; the top ten hold 14%. The sequencing input was PBMCs or T cells enriched from blood (not recorded which). This TCR derives from a man aged 60-69 years who had been exposed to COVID-19. The chain combines TRBV19 with TRBJ1-1; the match to TRBD1 covers 7 bases. The CDR3 spells CASNGDSDVVGAFF. CDR3 in DNA: TGTGCCAGTAACGGGGACAGCGACGTGGTTGGGGCTTTCTTT.